This TCR beta chain comes out of a study of blood T cell repertoires in COVID-19. Study in general: T cells, B-cell-depleted T cells, or PBMCs provided the cDNA or gDNA that served as material.

The CDR3 sequence is 17 residues long. Trimming left V 3 bases short and J 1 base short, with 19 bases between. Germline V gives CDR1 SGDLS, CDR2 YYNGEE. TCRdb's copy holds only in-frame clones and misses some; the assay was immunoSEQ multiplex PCR. The sample has roughly 200,000 clones, roughly 77% seen once. The V and J genes are TRBV9 and TRBJ1-2; no clear D gene. The source of this sequence is a man aged 65-85 years with active or convalescent COVID-19. Sequencing was carried out using peripheral blood. CDR3 sequence reads: CASSGLSSTRGNYGYTF. CDR3 coding DNA: TGTGCCAGCAGCGGCCTTTCGTCGACCCGAGGTAACTATGGCTACACCTTC.